This is a list of T cell receptor beta chains from one sample in a study of OX40 agonist ivuxolimab in advanced cancers. TCRdb keeps only in-frame clones here, not all; method: immunoSEQ multiplex PCR. The sample yields fewer than 140,000 clones, approximately 90% seen once. Source: CD4+ or CD8+ T cells sorted from blood, taken in a trial of the OX40 agonist ivuxolimab. Source of these receptors: an adult with an advanced solid tumor such as melanoma, head and neck, liver or kidney cancer. The CDR3 runs from the conserved cysteine through the conserved F or W. A D gene is named only where the DNA matches it firmly. The size of a clone is reported for some rows only, either as once, few or many, or as a class for expanded clones.

clone_size	d_call	v_call	j_call	cdr3_aa	cdr3_nt
NA	TRBD1	TRBV27	TRBJ1-2	CASSGQGNYGYTF	TGTGCCAGCAGTGGACAGGGGAACTATGGCTACACCTTC
NA	NA	TRBV30	TRBJ2-3	CAWSQGGKSTDTQYF	TGTGCCTGGAGTCAGGGGGGGAAATCCACAGATACGCAGTATTTT
NA	NA	TRBV6-6	TRBJ2-5	CASSNLKTQYF	TGTGCCAGCAGTAACCTAAAGACCCAGTACTTC
NA	NA	TRBV28	TRBJ1-5	CASRSKRQANRSNQPQHF	TGTGCCAGCCGGAGTAAGCGGCAGGCTAACAGGAGCAATCAGCCCCAGCATTTT
NA	TRBD2	TRBV6-1	TRBJ2-2	CASYMRGVTGELFF	TGTGCCAGCTACATGCGGGGGGTTACCGGGGAGCTGTTTTTT
NA	TRBD1	TRBV27	TRBJ1-1	CASSLSAGQGLKNTEAFF	TGTGCCAGCAGTTTATCGGCGGGACAGGGCTTAAAAAACACTGAAGCTTTCTTT
NA	TRBD1	TRBV7-2	TRBJ1-6	CASSLTGASPLHF	TGTGCCAGCAGCTTAACAGGGGCTTCACCCCTCCACTTT
NA	NA	TRBV7-2	TRBJ2-1	CASSLDYNEQFF	TGTGCCAGCAGCTTGGACTACAATGAGCAGTTCTTC
NA	NA	TRBV2	TRBJ1-1	CASSEGFGYYTEAFF	TGTGCCAGCAGTGAAGGTTTCGGGTATTACACTGAAGCTTTCTTT
NA	TRBD1	TRBV7-2	TRBJ2-7	CASRPGDRPYGQYF	TGTGCCAGCAGACCTGGGGACAGGCCGTACGGGCAGTACTTC
NA	NA	TRBV25-1	TRBJ2-7	CASSTGSSYEQYF	TGTGCCAGCAGTACAGGGAGTTCCTACGAGCAGTACTTC
NA	NA	TRBV2	TRBJ1-3	CASSESGYTIYF	TGTGCCAGCAGTGAGTCCGGATACACCATATATTTT
few	TRBD2	TRBV7-2	TRBJ2-1	CASSLASSGGTGEQFF	TGTGCCAGCAGCTTAGCTTCTAGCGGGGGGACGGGTGAGCAGTTCTTC
few	NA	TRBV30	TRBJ1-1	CAWSPPHLNTEAFF	TGTGCCTGGAGCCCCCCCCACCTGAACACTGAAGCTTTCTTT
NA	TRBD1	TRBV2	TRBJ1-4	CASSGGQEKKLFF	TGTGCCAGCAGTGGGGGACAGGAGAAAAAACTGTTTTTT
many	TRBD2	TRBV5-1	TRBJ2-3	CASSAGTSGAPTDTQYF	TGCGCCAGCAGCGCCGGGACTAGCGGGGCGCCAACAGATACGCAGTATTTT
NA	TRBD1	TRBV19	TRBJ2-7	CASRGTGGVYEQYF	TGTGCCAGTAGGGGGACAGGGGGTGTGTACGAGCAGTACTTC
NA	NA	TRBV5-4	TRBJ2-2	CASSLAGQNTGELFF	TGTGCCAGCAGCTTGGCGGGACAAAACACCGGGGAGCTGTTTTTT
NA	TRBD1	TRBV11-2	TRBJ2-5	CASTRTGIETQYF	TGTGCCAGCACCCGGACAGGGATAGAGACCCAGTACTTC
NA	NA	TRBV19	TRBJ2-5	CASSIAASRETQYF	TGTGCCAGTAGTATAGCGGCTAGCAGGGAGACCCAGTACTTC
NA	TRBD2	TRBV5-1	TRBJ2-3	CASSLARNSGATDTQYF	TGCGCCAGCAGCTTGGCCAGGAATAGCGGGGCCACAGATACGCAGTATTTT
once	TRBD2	TRBV7-9	TRBJ2-1	CASSDGLAGALSYNEQFF	TGTGCCAGCAGCGATGGACTAGCGGGGGCCCTCTCCTACAATGAGCAGTTCTTC
NA	NA	TRBV29-1	TRBJ2-3	CSVGFQGTDTQYF	TGCAGCGTTGGCTTCCAGGGGACAGATACGCAGTATTTT
NA	NA	TRBV6-5	TRBJ1-2	CASSQGPNSGYTF	TGTGCCAGCAGTCAAGGACCTAATAGTGGCTACACCTTC
NA	TRBD2	TRBV7-2	TRBJ2-2	CASSLLPLAGGGELFF	TGTGCCAGCAGCTTATTACCCCTAGCGGGGGGCGGGGAGCTGTTTTTT
NA	TRBD2	TRBV29-1	TRBJ2-3	CSVVLAGGNTQYF	TGCAGCGTTGTACTAGCGGGGGGGAATACGCAGTATTTT
NA	TRBD1	TRBV29-1	TRBJ1-1	CSVQGQLNTEAFF	TGCAGCGTCCAGGGACAGTTGAACACTGAAGCTTTCTTT
NA	TRBD2	TRBV6-5	TRBJ2-7	CASIGRGSKEQYF	TGTGCCAGCATCGGGAGGGGCTCGAAGGAGCAGTACTTC
NA	NA	TRBV11-3	TRBJ2-3	CASSLGLGADTQYF	TGTGCCAGCAGCTTAGGTCTGGGAGCAGATACGCAGTATTTT
NA	NA	TRBV7-2	TRBJ1-1	CASSLDGGLNTEAFF	TGTGCCAGCAGCTTAGATGGGGGGCTGAACACTGAAGCTTTCTTT
NA	TRBD1	TRBV5-1	TRBJ1-1	CASSLVGSGQGGTEAFF	TGCGCCAGCAGCTTAGTTGGTTCGGGACAGGGTGGCACTGAAGCTTTCTTT
NA	TRBD2	TRBV5-1	TRBJ2-1	CASTLTGTSGNNEQFF	TGCGCCAGCACCTTGACCGGGACTAGCGGAAACAATGAGCAGTTCTTC
NA	TRBD1	TRBV7-2	TRBJ1-6	CASSQGTANSPLHF	TGTGCCAGCAGTCAAGGGACAGCTAATTCACCCCTCCACTTT
NA	NA	TRBV4-2	TRBJ2-5	CASSQSSREEETQYF	TGTGCCAGCAGCCAGTCATCCAGGGAGGAAGAGACCCAGTACTTC
NA	TRBD1	TRBV30	TRBJ2-5	CAWSVALQTGKVVFGETQYF	TGTGCCTGGAGTGTAGCGTTACAGACAGGGAAGGTCGTCTTTGGGGAGACCCAGTACTTC
NA	NA	TRBV7-3	TRBJ2-2	CASSLLPGGDTGELFF	TGTGCCAGCAGCCTCCTTCCGGGGGGCGACACCGGGGAGCTGTTTTTT
once	NA	TRBV12-5	TRBJ1-2	CASALGGSGGYTF	TGTGCTAGTGCCTTGGGGGGTTCGGGAGGCTACACCTTC
once	NA	TRBV9	TRBJ2-5	CASSVGTVQETQYF	TGTGCCAGCAGCGTCGGGACGGTACAAGAGACCCAGTACTTC
NA	NA	TRBV6-5	TRBJ2-5	CASSYRGDTLETQYF	TGTGCCAGCAGTTACAGAGGGGACACCTTAGAGACCCAGTACTTC
once	NA	TRBV6-5	TRBJ1-2	CASSYGEEYGYTF	TGTGCCAGCAGTTACGGCGAAGAGTATGGCTACACCTTC
NA	TRBD2	TRBV2	TRBJ2-3	CASSETSGGGTQYF	TGTGCCAGCAGTGAGACTAGCGGGGGGGGTACGCAGTATTTT
NA	NA	TRBV10-3	TRBJ2-6	CAISESRGSSGANVLTF	TGTGCCATCAGTGAGTCCCGGGGGTCCTCTGGGGCCAACGTCCTGACTTTC
NA	TRBD1	TRBV28	TRBJ1-5	CASSPDRAFNQPQHF	TGTGCCAGCAGTCCGGACAGGGCTTTCAATCAGCCCCAGCATTTT
NA	NA	TRBV29-1	TRBJ2-7	CSVSGSSYEQYF	TGCAGCGTTTCGGGGTCCTCCTACGAGCAGTACTTC
NA	TRBD1	TRBV27	TRBJ1-5	CASSFGTGDGQPQHF	TGTGCCAGCAGTTTTGGGACAGGGGACGGTCAGCCCCAGCATTTT
NA	TRBD1	TRBV7-2	TRBJ1-5	CASSLQGVNQPQHF	TGTGCCAGCAGCTTACAGGGGGTTAATCAGCCCCAGCATTTT
NA	NA	TRBV29-1	TRBJ2-7	CSVEGWGAGPYKQYF	TGCAGCGTTGAAGGGTGGGGGGCAGGACCCTACAAGCAGTACTTC
NA	NA	TRBV5-1	TRBJ2-7	CASSWGDVTYEQYF	TGCGCCAGCAGCTGGGGGGACGTTACCTACGAGCAGTACTTC
once	NA	TRBV28	TRBJ2-7	CASSLSGAGQHYEQYF	TGTGCCAGCAGTTTATCAGGAGCGGGACAGCACTACGAGCAGTACTTC
NA	TRBD1	TRBV28	TRBJ1-2	CASSIGGVYGYTF	TGTGCCAGCAGCATAGGGGGCGTGTATGGCTACACCTTC
NA	NA	TRBV7-2	TRBJ2-7	CASSLGVPTYEQYF	TGTGCCAGCAGCTTAGGGGTGCCAACCTACGAGCAGTACTTC
NA	TRBD2	TRBV28	TRBJ2-1	CANGLAGGREQFF	TGTGCCAACGGACTAGCGGGGGGACGCGAGCAGTTCTTC
NA	TRBD1	TRBV7-2	TRBJ2-1	CASSTEQGNEQFF	TGTGCCAGCAGCACCGAACAGGGGAATGAGCAGTTCTTC
NA	NA	TRBV29-1	TRBJ1-1	CSVVEGGGNTEAFF	TGCAGCGTTGTAGAGGGGGGGGGAAACACTGAAGCTTTCTTT
few	TRBD1	TRBV6-5	TRBJ1-6	CASSSYTGQNSPLHF	TGTGCCAGCAGTTCGTATACGGGACAGAATTCACCCCTCCACTTT
NA	NA	TRBV30	TRBJ1-1	CAWSVFGNWDTEAFF	TGTGCCTGGAGTGTATTTGGGAACTGGGACACTGAAGCTTTCTTT
NA	TRBD1	TRBV18	TRBJ1-5	CASSEQGAGSNQPQHF	TGTGCCAGCTCAGAGCAGGGGGCGGGTAGCAATCAGCCCCAGCATTTT